What follows are 12 T cell receptor beta chains derived from one specimen sequenced in a study of T cells in Graves' hyperthyroidism and ophthalmopathy (dated by TCRdb to about 2019). The library came from multiplex PCR. The instrument given in TCRdb is Illumina HiSeq 2000. Amplification of TCR beta CDR3 regions was carried out from RNA transcripts. For the first round of RT-PCR on the TCR CDR3, the HTBI primer set was used together with the Qiagen OneStep RT-PCR kit. TCRdb applied fastp at Q25 and MiXCR to the public reads, then kept only in-frame beta chains. One record per CDR3 amino acid sequence lists the most common genes and DNA. This sample is represented by roughly 500,000 distinct CDR3 sequences; around 24% of them were singletons. Over 9% of the sample is held by the ten biggest clonotypes. Sequenced: blood. These receptors were taken from a woman in her 30s with Graves' ophthalmopathy.

This clonotype came up many times. V usage is TRBV5-1 and J usage is TRBJ1-3; 7 bases align to TRBD1. In germline, CDR1 is SGHRS, CDR2 YFSETQ. J gave up 0 bases and V 4 bases, and 10 bases lay outside the gene matches. This CDR3 contains 17 residues. CDR3 residues: CASSGPNRDSSGNTIYF. Written as DNA, the CDR3 is TGCGCCAGCAGCGGACCTAACCGGGACAGCTCTGGAAACACCATATATTTT.

This clonotype was found many times. The chain couples TRBV27 to TRBJ1-5; 7 bases agree with TRBD1. Trimming removed 6 bases from V and 5 bases from J; junction bases left unmatched: 7. CDR3 length equals 14 residues. Germline CDR1 and CDR2: MNHEY and SMNVEV (reference sequence). The CDR3 sequence is CASSPRTGHQPQHF. The CDR3 bases are TGTGCCAGCAGCCCAAGGACAGGTCATCAGCCCCAGCATTTT.

This clonotype was counted many times. This chain joins TRBV6-1 and TRBJ2-5; D might be TRBD2 (6 bases). The CDR3 spans 16 residues. With 1 base removed from V and 4 bases from J, the gap between germline ends came to 16 bases. Germline V gene data show CDR1 as MNHNS and CDR2 as SASEGT. This CDR3 is CASSEGSWQGGETQYF. The CDR3 coding sequence is TGTGCCAGCAGTGAAGGGTCCTGGCAGGGAGGAGAGACCCAGTACTTC.

This clonotype was seen ten or more times. This chain joins TRBV14 and TRBJ1-2, with a possible D match to TRBD1 (6 bases). The CDR3 contains 13 residues. In germline, CDR1 is SGHDN, CDR2 FVKESK. Deletions cut 1 base from V and 7 bases from J, with 10 bases between. The CDR3 DNA is TGTGCCAGCAGCCAAGTCCTGGACAGTGGCTACACCTTC. Its translation is CASSQVLDSGYTF.

This chain connects TRBV19 to TRBJ1-2, with a tentative D call TRBD1 (5 bases). The germline V gene encodes CDR1 LNHDA and CDR2 SQIVND (reference sequence). With 6 bases removed from V and 3 bases from J, the gap between germline ends came to 11 bases. The CDR3 has 13 residues. The CDR3 spells CASSPQDYYGYTF. Here the CDR3 DNA reads TGTGCCAGTAGCCCACAGGATTACTATGGCTACACCTTC.

This clonotype occurred many times. The rearrangement uses TRBV19 and TRBJ1-1; D might be TRBD1 (5 bases). Germline V gene data show CDR1 as LNHDA and CDR2 as SQIVND (reference sequence). This CDR3 has 14 residues. V lost 7 bases, J lost 1 base, and 13 bases lay in between. The CDR3 spells CASTPRQGNTEAFF. CDR3 nucleotides: TGTGCCAGTACCCCTCGGCAGGGGAACACTGAAGCTTTCTTT.

This clonotype was seen a handful of times. The chain links TRBV6-1 to TRBJ2-7; D may be TRBD2 (7 bases). There are 15 residues in the CDR3. Germline V gives CDR1 MNHNS, CDR2 SASEGT. V was cut by 6 bases and J by 5 bases, with 20 bases left in between. The CDR3 reads CASRDRGGWSHEQYF. CDR3 bases: TGTGCCAGCAGGGATAGGGGGGGCTGGTCCCACGAGCAGTACTTC.

On this clonotype itself: This CDR3 fails to terminate in the conserved phenylalanine or tryptophan, so it likely reflects a read error. This chain uses TRBV20-1 with TRBJ2-2, with 9 bases fitting TRBD2. J gave up 6 bases and V 0 bases, and 8 bases lay outside the gene matches. The CDR3 length is 16 residues. Germline CDR1 DFQATT, CDR2 SNEGSKA (reference sequence). The CDR3 reads CSARDLSGGSAGELFL. DNA of the CDR3: TGCAGTGCTAGAGATTTGAGCGGGGGGTCTGCCGGGGAGCTGTTTTTG.

The genes are TRBV4-1 and TRBJ2-7, with a tentative D call TRBD2 (6 bases). This CDR3 contains 15 residues. The V gene lost 0 bases and the J gene lost 3 bases, with 12 bases spanning the gap. Per germline, CDR1 MGHRA and CDR2 YSYEKL. This chain's CDR3 is CASSQEPAGGYEQYF. The CDR3 nucleotides are TGCGCCAGCAGCCAAGAGCCAGCGGGTGGCTACGAGCAGTACTTC.

Many counts were recorded for this clonotype. The V and J genes are TRBV15 and TRBJ2-7; D gene unclear. V lost 0 bases to trimming and J lost 5 bases, with 14 bases between them. CDR3 length: 15 residues. The germline V gene encodes CDR1 LNHNV and CDR2 YYDKDF (reference sequence). CDR3 region: CATSRDSSSNDEQYF. Here the CDR3 DNA reads TGTGCCACCAGCAGAGATTCGAGTAGCAACGACGAGCAGTACTTC.

The chain employs TRBV5-6 and TRBJ1-6; D uncertain. The CDR3 extends over 14 amino acids. Between the trimmed V and J ends, which lost 5 bases and 8 bases, there was a span of 14 bases. Germline V CDR1 and CDR2: SGHDT, YYEEEE. Here the CDR3 DNA reads TGTGCCAGCAGACGTGTGGAGGGAGATTCACCCCTCCACTTT. Translation gives CASRRVEGDSPLHF.

This clonotype showed up just a few times. The J gene is TRBJ1-1, the V gene TRBV6-1; 8 bases are a match to TRBD1. The CDR3 extends over 15 amino acids. The germline CDR1 and CDR2 sequences are MNHNS and SASEGT. Losses at the gene ends were 4 bases for V and 4 bases for J; bases not matched to a gene: 8. CDR3 sequence reads: CASSVQGAPGTEAFF. The CDR3 DNA is TGTGCCAGCAGTGTTCAGGGGGCGCCGGGCACTGAAGCTTTCTTT.